This T cell receptor beta chain was captured by sequencing in a study of T cell responses to AZD1222 COVID-19 vaccine. The CDR3 extends over 15 amino acids. CDR1 and CDR2 (germline): SGHTA, FQGTGA. V was cut by 1 base and J by 9 bases, with 16 bases left in between. As to this clone: The antigen is not known.

Study outcomes and limitations: Reportedly, close to half of spike-specific TCRs are directed against unmutated variant regions. Distributed over spike, vaccine-associated CD4 TCRs predominated at 160-218 and 743-854. Spike-specific TCR breadth and depth rose after two AZD1222 doses. Possibly, clonal diversity was underestimated; donors were largely white British and included more females.

Here immunoSEQ multiplex PCR was the method, and the copy in TCRdb shows in-frame clones only, minus some. The sample lists some 150,000 clones, approximately 90% seen once, with over 3% in the top ten. The sample here was peripheral blood, taken 28 days after the second AZD1222 dose. The sequence was obtained from an adult who received the AZD1222 COVID-19 vaccine. The rearrangement joins TRBV7-3 to TRBJ2-1, with TRBD1 as a possible D gene (8 bases). CDR3 nucleotides: TGTGCCAGCAGCTTAAGAGGACAGGGCGGGAGTGAGCAGTTCTTC. This translates into CASSLRGQGGSEQFF.